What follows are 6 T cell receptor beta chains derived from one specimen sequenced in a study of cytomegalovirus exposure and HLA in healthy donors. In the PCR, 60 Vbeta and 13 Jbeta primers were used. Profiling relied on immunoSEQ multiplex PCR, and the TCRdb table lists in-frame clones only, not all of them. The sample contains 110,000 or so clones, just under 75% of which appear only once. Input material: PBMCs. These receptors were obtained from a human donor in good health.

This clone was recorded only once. The CDR3 region is CASSLAGQNNEQFF. CDR3 coding DNA: TGTGCCAGCAGTTTGGCCGGACAGAACAATGAGCAGTTCTTC. This chain joins TRBV28 and TRBJ2-1; a weak D match, TRBD1 (6 bases). CDR3 length equals 14 residues. Trimming shortened V by 3 bases and J by 5 bases, and 11 bases separated the two germline ends. From germline, CDR1 is MDHEN and CDR2 SYDVKM. Based on the CDR3 plus reference TRBV28 and TRBJ2-1, the full variable domain is DVKVTQSSRYLVKRTGEKVFLECVQDMDHENMFWYRQDPGLGLRLIYFSYDVKMKEKGDIPEGYSVSREKKERFSLILESASTNQTSMYLCASSLAGQNNEQFFGPGTRLTVL.

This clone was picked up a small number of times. The CDR3 here is CASSQAGGEYGYTF. CDR3 nucleotides: TGTGCCAGCAGCCAAGCAGGGGGCGAGTATGGCTACACCTTC. The chain carries TRBV4-2 and TRBJ1-2; TRBD1 agrees at 8 bases. The V segment lost 1 base and the J segment 5 bases; nucleotides outside the gene matches: 3. Germline lookup yields CDR1 LGHNA and CDR2 YNFKEQ. The CDR3 runs to 14 residues.

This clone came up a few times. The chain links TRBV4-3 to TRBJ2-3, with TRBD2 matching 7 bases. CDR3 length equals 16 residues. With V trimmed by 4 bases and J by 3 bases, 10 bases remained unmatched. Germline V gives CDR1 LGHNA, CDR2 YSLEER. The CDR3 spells CASSRGGGGGTDTQYF. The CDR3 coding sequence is TGCGCCAGCAGCCGGGGTGGGGGGGGAGGAACAGATACGCAGTATTTT.

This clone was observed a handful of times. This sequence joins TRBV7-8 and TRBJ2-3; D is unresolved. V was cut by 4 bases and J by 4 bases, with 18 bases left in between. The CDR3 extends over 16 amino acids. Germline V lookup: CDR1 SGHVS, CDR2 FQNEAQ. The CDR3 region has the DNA TGTGCCAGCAGCTATAATGGGCCCAACGCCGCAGATACGCAGTATTTT. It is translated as CASSYNGPNAADTQYF.

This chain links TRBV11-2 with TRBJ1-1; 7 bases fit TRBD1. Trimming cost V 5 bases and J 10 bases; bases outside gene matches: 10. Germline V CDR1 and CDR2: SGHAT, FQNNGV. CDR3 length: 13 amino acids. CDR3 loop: CASSPLQGNGAFF. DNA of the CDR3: TGTGCCAGCAGCCCGTTACAGGGGAACGGAGCTTTCTTT.

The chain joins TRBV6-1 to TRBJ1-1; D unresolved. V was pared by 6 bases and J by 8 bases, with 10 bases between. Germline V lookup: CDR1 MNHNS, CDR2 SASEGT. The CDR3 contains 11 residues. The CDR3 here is CASSPSREAFF. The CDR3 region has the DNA TGTGCCAGCAGCCCATCGAGGGAAGCTTTCTTT.